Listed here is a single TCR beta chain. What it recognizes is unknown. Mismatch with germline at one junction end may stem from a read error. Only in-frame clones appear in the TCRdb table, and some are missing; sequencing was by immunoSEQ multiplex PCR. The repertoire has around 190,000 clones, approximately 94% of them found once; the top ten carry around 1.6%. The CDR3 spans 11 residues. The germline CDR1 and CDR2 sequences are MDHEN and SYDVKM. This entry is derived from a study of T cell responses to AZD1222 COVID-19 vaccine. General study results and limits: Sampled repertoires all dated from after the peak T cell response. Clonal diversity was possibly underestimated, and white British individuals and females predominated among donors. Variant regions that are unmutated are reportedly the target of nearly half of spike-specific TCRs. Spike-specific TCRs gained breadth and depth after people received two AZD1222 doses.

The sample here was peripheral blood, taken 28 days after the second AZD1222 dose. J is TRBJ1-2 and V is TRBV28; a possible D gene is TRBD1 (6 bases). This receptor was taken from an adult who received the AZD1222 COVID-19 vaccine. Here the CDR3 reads CPSRSRGGLTF. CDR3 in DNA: TGTCCCAGCAGATCACGGGGGGGGCTCACCTTC.